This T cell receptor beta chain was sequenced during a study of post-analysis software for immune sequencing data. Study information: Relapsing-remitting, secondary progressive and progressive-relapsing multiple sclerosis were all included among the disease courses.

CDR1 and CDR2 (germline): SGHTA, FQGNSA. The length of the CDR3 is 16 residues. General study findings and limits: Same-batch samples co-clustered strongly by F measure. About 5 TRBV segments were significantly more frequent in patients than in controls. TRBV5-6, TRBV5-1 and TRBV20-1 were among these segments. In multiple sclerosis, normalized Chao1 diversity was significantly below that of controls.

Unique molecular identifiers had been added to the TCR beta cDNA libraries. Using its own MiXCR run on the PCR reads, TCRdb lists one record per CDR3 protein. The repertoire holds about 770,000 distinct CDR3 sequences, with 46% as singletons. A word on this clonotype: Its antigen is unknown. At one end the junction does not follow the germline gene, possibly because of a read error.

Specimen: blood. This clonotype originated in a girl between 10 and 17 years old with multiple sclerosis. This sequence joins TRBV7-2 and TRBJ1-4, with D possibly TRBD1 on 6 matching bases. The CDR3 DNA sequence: TGTGTCAGCAGTCCGATCCACAGGGCGATCAATGAAAAACTGTTTTTT. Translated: CVSSPIHRAINEKLFF.